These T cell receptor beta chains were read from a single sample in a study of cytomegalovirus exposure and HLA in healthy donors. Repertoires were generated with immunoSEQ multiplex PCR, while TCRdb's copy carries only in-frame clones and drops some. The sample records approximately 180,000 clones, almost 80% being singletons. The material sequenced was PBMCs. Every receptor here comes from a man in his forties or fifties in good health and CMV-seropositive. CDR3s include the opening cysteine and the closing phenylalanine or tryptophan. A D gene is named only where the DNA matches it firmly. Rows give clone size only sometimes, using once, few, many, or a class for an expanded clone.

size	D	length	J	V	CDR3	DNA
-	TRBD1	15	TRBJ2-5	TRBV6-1	CASSGTGGDGETQYF	TGTGCCAGCAGTGGGACAGGGGGCGACGGAGAGACCCAGTACTTC
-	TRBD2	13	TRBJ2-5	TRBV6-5	CASSLPGGETQYF	TGTGCCAGCAGTCTCCCGGGAGGAGAGACCCAGTACTTC
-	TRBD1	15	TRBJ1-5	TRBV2	CASRSDRGGGQPQHF	TGTGCCAGCAGATCCGACAGGGGAGGGGGTCAGCCCCAGCATTTT
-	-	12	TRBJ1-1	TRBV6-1	CASSERGTEAFF	TGTGCCAGCAGTGAAAGAGGCACTGAAGCTTTCTTT
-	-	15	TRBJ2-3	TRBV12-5	CASGLVRSLTDTQYF	TGTGCTAGTGGTTTGGTACGGAGTCTCACAGATACGCAGTATTTT
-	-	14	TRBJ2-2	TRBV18	CASSRRTDTGELFF	TGTGCCAGCTCTCGGCGGACGGACACTGGGGAGCTGTTTTTT
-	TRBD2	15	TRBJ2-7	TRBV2	CASSAGLAGYYEQYF	TGTGCCAGCAGTGCGGGACTAGCGGGATACTACGAGCAGTACTTC
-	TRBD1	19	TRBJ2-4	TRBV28	CASTAPGQGTLLAKNIQYF	TGTGCCAGCACCGCACCGGGACAGGGGACCTTGTTAGCCAAAAACATTCAGTACTTC
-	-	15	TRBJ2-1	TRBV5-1	CASSQETGSFGKQFF	TGCGCCAGCAGCCAAGAGACAGGCTCGTTCGGAAAGCAGTTCTTC
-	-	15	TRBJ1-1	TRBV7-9	CASSFIDTVNTEAFF	TGTGCCAGCAGCTTTATCGACACTGTGAACACTGAAGCTTTCTTT
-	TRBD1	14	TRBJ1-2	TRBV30	CAWTGTGSNYGYTF	TGTGCCTGGACCGGGACAGGGTCTAACTATGGCTACACCTTC
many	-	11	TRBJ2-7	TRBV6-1	CASGRVYEQYF	TGTGCCAGTGGCAGGGTGTACGAGCAGTACTTC
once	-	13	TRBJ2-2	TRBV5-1	CASSQEGAGELFF	TGCGCCAGCAGCCAAGAAGGGGCCGGGGAGCTGTTTTTT
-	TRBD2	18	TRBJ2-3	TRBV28	CASSWLPPLAEITDTQYF	TGTGCCAGCAGTTGGCTCCCACCACTAGCGGAGATCACAGATACGCAGTATTTT
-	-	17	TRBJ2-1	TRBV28	CASSLPGSGRNYNEQFF	TGTGCCAGCAGTCTCCCTGGGAGTGGGCGGAACTACAATGAGCAGTTCTTC
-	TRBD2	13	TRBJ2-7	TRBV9	CASSVGLAGGQYF	TGTGCCAGCAGCGTAGGCCTAGCGGGAGGACAGTACTTC
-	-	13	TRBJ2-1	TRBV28	CASRGVVYNEQFF	TGTGCCAGCAGAGGGGTAGTTTACAATGAGCAGTTCTTC
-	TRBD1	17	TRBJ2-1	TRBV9	CASSVERGGQGIHEQFF	TGTGCCAGCAGCGTAGAGAGGGGGGGACAGGGGATCCATGAGCAGTTCTTC
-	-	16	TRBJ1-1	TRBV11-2	CASSLGGDRWNTEAFF	TGTGCCAGCAGCTTAGGGGGGGACCGCTGGAACACTGAAGCTTTCTTT
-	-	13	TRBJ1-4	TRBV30	CAWSSGANEKLFF	TGTGCCTGGAGTTCGGGAGCTAATGAAAAACTGTTTTTT
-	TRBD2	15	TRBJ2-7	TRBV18	CASSPPSGSSYEQYF	TGTGCCAGCTCACCCCCTAGCGGCAGCTCCTACGAGCAGTACTTC
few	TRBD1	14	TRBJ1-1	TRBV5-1	CASSLRGQGLEAFF	TGCGCCAGCAGCCTACGGGGACAGGGCCTTGAAGCTTTCTTT
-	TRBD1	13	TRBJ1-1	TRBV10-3	CAISRQGNTEAFF	TGTGCCATCAGTCGACAGGGCAACACTGAAGCTTTCTTT
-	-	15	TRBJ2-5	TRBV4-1	CASSQGGTVLETQYF	TGCGCCAGCAGCCAAGGCGGGACAGTCCTAGAGACCCAGTACTTC
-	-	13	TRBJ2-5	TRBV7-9	CASSFVEGGTQYF	TGTGCCAGCAGCTTTGTGGAAGGAGGGACCCAGTACTTC
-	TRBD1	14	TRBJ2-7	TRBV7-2	CASSQAGGRNEQYF	TGTGCCAGCAGTCAAGCAGGGGGTCGAAACGAGCAGTACTTC